This is a list of T cell receptor beta chains from one sample in a study of blood T cell repertoires in COVID-19. The table came from immunoSEQ multiplex PCR; TCRdb's copy has only in-frame clones and leaves some out. Of roughly 88,000 clones listed, less than 75% are singletons. Source material: peripheral blood. These receptors were obtained from an older woman in a cohort sampled during active or convalescent COVID-19. Both conserved end residues are part of each CDR3. The D gene is left open where the match is weak. For some rows the clone size is stated as once, few or many, or as a class when expanded; others skip it.

NA	TRBJ1-5	NA	TRBV30	TGTGCCTGGAGTGTACCGTTGAGCTTCCGAAGCCCCCAGCATTTT	CAWSVPLSFRSPQHF
NA	TRBJ1-5	NA	TRBV4-1	TGCGCCAGCAGCCAAGTAGAGGTGAATAGCAATCAGCCCCAGCATTTT	CASSQVEVNSNQPQHF
NA	TRBJ2-1	TRBD2	TRBV4-1	TGCGCCAGCAGCCAAGATAACCTAGCGGGGGTCAATGAGCAGTTCTTC	CASSQDNLAGVNEQFF
NA	TRBJ1-2	NA	TRBV5-8	TGTGCCAGCAGACAACAGGGAGTGGGCGCTAACTATGGCTACACCTTC	CASRQQGVGANYGYTF
NA	TRBJ2-1	TRBD1	TRBV7-2	TGTGCCAGCAGCAAAAACCGGGACAGGGGGCACGAGCAGTTCTTC	CASSKNRDRGHEQFF
NA	TRBJ2-1	NA	TRBV29-1	TGCAGCGTTGTGGATGCGGGGAGAAACAATGAGCAGTTCTTC	CSVVDAGRNNEQFF
once	TRBJ2-6	TRBD1	TRBV5-1	TGCGCCAGCAGCCAGGGCGACAGGGATGGGGCCAACGTCCTGACTTTC	CASSQGDRDGANVLTF
NA	TRBJ1-3	TRBD1	TRBV18	TGTGCCAGCTCACGGGGCAGGACAGGGGACGGAAACACCATATATTTT	CASSRGRTGDGNTIYF
NA	TRBJ2-1	TRBD2	TRBV5-1	TGCGCCAGCAGCTTGGGGGGGACTAGCGGGTACAATGAGCAGTTCTTC	CASSLGGTSGYNEQFF
NA	TRBJ2-3	TRBD2	TRBV19	TGTGCCAGTAGCCCTAGCGGGGGACGCACAGATACGCAGTATTTT	CASSPSGGRTDTQYF
NA	TRBJ1-5	NA	TRBV28	TGTGCCACCCAGACAGTATTTAGCAATCAGCCCCAGCATTTT	CATQTVFSNQPQHF
few	TRBJ2-1	TRBD1	TRBV24-1	TGTGCCACCAGTGATTTGTATCGTAGGGGGCGCAATGAGCAGTTCTTC	CATSDLYRRGRNEQFF
NA	TRBJ2-5	TRBD1	TRBV24-1	TGTGCCACCGGACAGGGGTCGTATGAGACCCAGTACTTC	CATGQGSYETQYF
NA	TRBJ2-3	TRBD2	TRBV7-9	TGTGCCAGCAGCTTAATTCACGGCGCTAGCGGGGGGTTCGATACGCAGTATTTT	CASSLIHGASGGFDTQYF
once	TRBJ1-1	TRBD1	TRBV11-1	TGTGCCAGCAGCTCCGGTCGACAGGGCTTCACTGAAGCTTTCTTT	CASSSGRQGFTEAFF
once	TRBJ2-2	NA	TRBV24-1	TGTGCCACCGGGGACACAGCGAACACCGGGGAGCTGTTTTTT	CATGDTANTGELFF
NA	TRBJ2-7	NA	TRBV27	TGTGCCAGCAGTTTCACCTCAGGGAGGTCCTACGAGCAGTACTTC	CASSFTSGRSYEQYF
NA	TRBJ1-1	NA	TRBV6-6	TGTGCCAGCAGTGACCCGGGACTGCCCAGAACTGAAGCTTTCTTT	CASSDPGLPRTEAFF
NA	TRBJ2-2	TRBD1	TRBV2	TGTGCCTCAACCCGGGGCGGGACAGGGAAGGGCACCGGGGAGCTGTTTTTT	CASTRGGTGKGTGELFF
NA	TRBJ2-1	NA	TRBV4-1	TGCGCCAGCAGCCAAGATAGGGGGATGAGCTCCTACAATGAGCAGTTCTTC	CASSQDRGMSSYNEQFF
NA	TRBJ2-3	TRBD2	TRBV6-2/TRBV6-3	TGTGCCAGCAGTCATACGCGGGGGGGCCTCACAGATACGCAGTATTTT	CASSHTRGGLTDTQYF
NA	TRBJ1-1	NA	TRBV14	TGTGCCACCACTACTCTTATGGGCACTGAAGCTTTCTTT	CATTTLMGTEAFF
many	TRBJ2-5	TRBD2	TRBV7-3	TGTGCCAGCAGCTTAAGGGCTAGCGGGGGCCCCGAATCAGAGACCCAGTACTTC	CASSLRASGGPESETQYF
NA	TRBJ1-1	NA	TRBV6-2/TRBV6-3	TGTGCCAGCAGCGACGGACAATACACAAGCATGAACACTGAAGCTTTCTTT	CASSDGQYTSMNTEAFF
NA	TRBJ1-4	NA	TRBV4-3	TGCGCCAGCAGCCAAGCGTCCTTCGGGGGTATTCGGGAAAAACTGTTTTTT	CASSQASFGGIREKLFF
NA	TRBJ2-1	NA	TRBV2	TGTGCCAGCAAACAGGAAATATACAATGAGCAGTTCTTC	CASKQEIYNEQFF
few	TRBJ2-7	TRBD1	TRBV11-1	TGTGCCAGCAGCTTAGCTGGACAGGGTATCAACGAGCAGTACTTC	CASSLAGQGINEQYF
few	TRBJ1-1	TRBD1	TRBV5-1	TGCGCCAGCAGCTTGGCCCCGAAAGGACAGGGAGGGATCACTGAAGCTTTCTTT	CASSLAPKGQGGITEAFF
NA	TRBJ1-4	NA	TRBV5-1	TGCGCCAGCAGCGCGGGGACGTTGGAAAAACTGTTTTTT	CASSAGTLEKLFF
NA	TRBJ2-5	TRBD1	TRBV5-5	TGTGCCAGCAGCTTAACCACAGGGGAAGGGTACTTC	CASSLTTGEGYF
NA	TRBJ2-2	NA	TRBV9	TGTGCCAGCACCAGCGACAGGAACACCGGGGAGCTGTTTTTT	CASTSDRNTGELFF
NA	TRBJ1-6	TRBD1	TRBV2	TGTGCCAGCAGTGAGGACAGGGGCTCACCCCTCCACTTT	CASSEDRGSPLHF
NA	TRBJ1-2	TRBD1	TRBV12-3/TRBV12-4	TGTGCCAGCAGTTTGACAGGGAGGAATGGCTACACCTTC	CASSLTGRNGYTF
NA	TRBJ2-2	TRBD2	TRBV19	TGTGCCAGTAGTAGACGACTAGCGGGGGTCACCGGGGAGCTGTTTTTT	CASSRRLAGVTGELFF
NA	TRBJ1-5	NA	TRBV10-2	TGCGCCAGCAGTGAGTCTCGTTTTGATCAGCCCCAGCATTTT	CASSESRFDQPQHF
NA	TRBJ2-1	TRBD1	TRBV6-1	TGTGCCAGCAGTGGGGACAGGGGGCCAGGCTACAATGAGCAGTTCTTC	CASSGDRGPGYNEQFF
NA	TRBJ2-4	TRBD2	TRBV7-9	TGTGCCAGCAGCTTAGCCCCTAGCGGGGGTGCCAAAAACATTCAGTACTTC	CASSLAPSGGAKNIQYF
once	TRBJ2-5	TRBD2	TRBV19	TGTGCCAGTAGTACGGGACTAGCGGGGGGTGAGACCCAGTACTTC	CASSTGLAGGETQYF
few	TRBJ1-6	NA	TRBV7-9	TGTGCCAGCAGCTCGACTGTGGCCGCTTCACCCCTCCACTTT	CASSSTVAASPLHF
NA	TRBJ1-2	NA	TRBV30	TGTGCCTGGAGTCACCTCTCTGGGGGGGGCGGGAACTATGGCTACACCTTC	CAWSHLSGGGGNYGYTF
few	TRBJ2-7	NA	TRBV19	TGTGCCACACGACGGCCAAACACAGGGAACTCCTACGAGCAGTACTTC	CATRRPNTGNSYEQYF
many	TRBJ1-1	NA	TRBV30	TGTGCCTGGAACGGAGGGACCACTGAAGCTTTCTTT	CAWNGGTTEAFF
NA	TRBJ2-1	TRBD2	TRBV28	TGTGCCAGCACCCGGGAGGGGCGGGGCTACAATGAGCAGTTCTTC	CASTREGRGYNEQFF
few	TRBJ2-7	NA	TRBV5-1	TGCGCCAGCAGCTTAGGAGGGGTTATTCTGGGGGAGCAGTACTTC	CASSLGGVILGEQYF
NA	TRBJ1-1	TRBD1	TRBV7-2	TGTGCCAGCAGCTGGACAGGGGCGTCGTTGGACACTGAAGCTTTCTTT	CASSWTGASLDTEAFF
NA	TRBJ2-7	NA	TRBV7-2	TGTGCCAGCAGCTTAGTAGGGGGTTCCTACGAGCAGTACTTC	CASSLVGGSYEQYF
NA	TRBJ2-7	NA	TRBV11-1	TGTGCCAGCAGCTTAGCCGGTCGTTACAGTACCTACGAGCAGTACTTC	CASSLAGRYSTYEQYF
NA	TRBJ1-1	NA	TRBV11-3	TGTGCCAGCAGCTTAGGGGGGCCGAACACTGAAGCTTTCTTT	CASSLGGPNTEAFF
NA	TRBJ2-2	TRBD1	TRBV11-3	TGTGCCAGCAGCCCGGGACAGGGGAGGGGCACCGGGGAGCTGTTTTTT	CASSPGQGRGTGELFF
NA	TRBJ1-1	NA	TRBV15	TGTGCCACCAGCAGAGATTTGGGGGCCACTGAAGCTTTCTTT	CATSRDLGATEAFF
few	TRBJ1-3	NA	TRBV4-2	TGTGCCAGCAGCCAAGATAAAGGAGTCTCTGGAAACACCATATATTTT	CASSQDKGVSGNTIYF